This T cell receptor beta chain was documented in a study of Ad26.COV2.S vaccination and SARS-CoV-2 variants. General study points: Total responses of T cells may have been underestimated by the analyses of TCR breadth and depth. Responses of spike-specific T cells (both CD8+ and CD4+) reportedly showed substantial breadth after vaccination. Breadth of non-spike TCRs did not differ between vaccinees and placebo recipients.

As to treatment: some 19 received Ad26.COV2.S at low or high dose, single or two shots; roughly five received placebo; per-sample allocation not given. The samples were gathered on day 63 after the first injection of vaccine or placebo. Of note for this clone: The antigen remains undetermined.

V gave up 5 bases and J gave up 14 bases, with 13 bases separating them. The CDR3 has 12 residues. The method was immunoSEQ multiplex PCR; TCRdb's version includes in-frame clones alone and lacks a portion of them. The sample contains 300,000 to 350,000 clones, roughly 80% of which appear only once. The sequenced sample was peripheral blood, obtained in a trial of Ad26.COV2.S vaccine versus placebo. The gene calls are TRBV12-3 or TRBV12-4 and TRBJ1-6, with a possible D match to TRBD1 (5 bases). The receptor comes from a person aged 18-65 years who received the Ad26.COV2.S COVID-19 vaccine or a placebo. CDR3 region: CASSPGPGALHF. CDR3 sequence (DNA): TGTGCCAGCAGTCCCGGCCCGGGGGCCCTCCACTTT.